Listed below are T cell receptor beta chains from one sample, sequenced in a study of blood T cell repertoires in COVID-19. Repertoires were generated with immunoSEQ multiplex PCR, while TCRdb's copy carries only in-frame clones and drops some. Of 150,000 to 200,000 clones detected, more than 90% appear once; the ten largest clones hold 15% to 20%. The material sequenced was peripheral blood. The source is a man in his sixties with active or convalescent COVID-19. Each CDR3 is given with its conserved first and last residue. Clone size is given for some rows only: seen once, a few or many times, or a class if the clone is expanded.

CDR3 protein | J gene | clone size | V gene
CASSLDRLTNYGYTF | TRBJ1-2 | - | TRBV5-6
CASIPGTGNQPQHF | TRBJ1-5 | - | TRBV6-5
CASSQDRGFPEAFF | TRBJ1-1 | - | TRBV7-2
CASSLKDRSGEQYF | TRBJ2-7 | - | TRBV7-9
CASSRDSNYGYTF | TRBJ1-2 | - | TRBV6-5
CAISTPGGIGYGYTF | TRBJ1-2 | - | TRBV10-3
CASSLDGGIYNEQFF | TRBJ2-1 | - | TRBV7-8
CASSELMNTEAFF | TRBJ1-1 | - | TRBV10-1
CASSLDRGYGYTF | TRBJ1-2 | once | TRBV5-5
CASRLTSGQYEQYF | TRBJ2-7 | once | TRBV5-1
CASSIDSAGNTGELFF | TRBJ2-2 | - | TRBV19
CATSADMYRDQPQHF | TRBJ1-5 | - | TRBV15
CASSVSGTAVEQYF | TRBJ2-7 | - | TRBV19
CASSLGVRDFTGELFF | TRBJ2-2 | once | TRBV7-6